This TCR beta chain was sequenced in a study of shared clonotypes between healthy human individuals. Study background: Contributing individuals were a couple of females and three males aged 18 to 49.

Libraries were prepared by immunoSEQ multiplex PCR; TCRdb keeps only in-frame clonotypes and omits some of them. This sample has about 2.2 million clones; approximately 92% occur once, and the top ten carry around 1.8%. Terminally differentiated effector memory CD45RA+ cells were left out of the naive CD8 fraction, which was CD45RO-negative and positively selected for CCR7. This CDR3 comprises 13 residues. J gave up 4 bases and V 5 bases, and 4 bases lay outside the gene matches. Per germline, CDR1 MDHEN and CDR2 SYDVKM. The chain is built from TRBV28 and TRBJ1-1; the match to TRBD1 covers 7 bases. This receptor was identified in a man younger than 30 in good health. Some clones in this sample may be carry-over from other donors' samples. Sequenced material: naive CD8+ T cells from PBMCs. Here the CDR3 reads CASSGQGGTEAFF. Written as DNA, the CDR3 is TGTGCCAGCAGTGGCCAGGGGGGCACTGAAGCTTTCTTT.